The 25 T cell receptor beta chains below come from one sample, sequenced in a study of cytomegalovirus exposure and HLA in healthy donors. Both 60 Vbeta primers and 13 Jbeta primers went into the PCR. The data were produced by immunoSEQ multiplex PCR, yet TCRdb's version contains in-frame clones alone and is incomplete. The data show some 160,000 clones, over 75% seen once. Material for sequencing was PBMCs. The receptors were gathered from a man aged 50-59 years in good health and CMV-seropositive.

The chain carries TRBV5-5 and TRBJ1-2; 12 positions match TRBD1. V was clipped by 4 bases and J by 4 bases; unmatched bases: 8. The CDR3 consists of 16 residues. Germline assignment: CDR1 SGHKS and CDR2 YYEKEE (reference sequence). The CDR3 loop is CASSPGTGGALYGYTF. The CDR3, as DNA: TGTGCCAGCAGCCCTGGGACAGGGGGCGCGCTCTATGGCTACACCTTC.

The chain couples TRBV4-1 to TRBJ2-6, with TRBD2 matching 8 bases. There are 19 residues in the CDR3. V lost 4 bases, J lost 0 bases, and 11 bases stayed unmatched. Germline loops: CDR1 MGHRA, CDR2 YSYEKL. In DNA form, the CDR3 reads TGCGCCAGCAGCCGCCCCCGGGGGGGGATACGCTCTGGGGCCAACGTCCTGACTTTC. Translation: CASSRPRGGIRSGANVLTF.

The chain is built from TRBV18 and TRBJ1-2; D gene ambiguous. The V end lost 0 bases, the J end lost 4 bases, and 18 bases lay between the germline ends. CDR1 is KGHSH and CDR2 is LQKENI in the germline V gene. The CDR3 runs to 17 residues. The CDR3 reads CASSPPREEDGAYGYTF. The CDR3 nucleotides are TGTGCCAGCTCACCACCTAGGGAGGAGGACGGCGCCTATGGCTACACCTTC.

The J gene is TRBJ2-1, the V gene TRBV6-5; TRBD2 agrees at 10 bases. This CDR3 has 15 residues. Trimming at V came to 8 bases and at J to 4 bases, leaving 8 bases not matched to a gene. Germline V gives CDR1 MNHEY, CDR2 SVGAGI. CDR3 residues: CASRMSGGVYNEQFF. The DNA for the CDR3 is TGTGCCAGCCGAATGAGCGGGGGGGTATACAATGAGCAGTTCTTC.

The J gene is TRBJ2-7, the V gene TRBV6-5; D unresolved. The V end lost 5 bases, the J end lost 4 bases, and 9 bases lay between the germline ends. The CDR3 length is 12 residues. Germline V lookup: CDR1 MNHEY, CDR2 SVGAGI. The CDR3 here is CASSPSGYEQYF. In DNA form, the CDR3 reads TGTGCCAGCAGTCCCTCCGGGTACGAGCAGTACTTC.

The chain combines TRBV4-2 with TRBJ2-1; D not certain. Per germline, CDR1 LGHNA and CDR2 YNFKEQ. The germline V and J ends were trimmed by 2 bases and 6 bases, with 14 bases remaining between them. The CDR3 runs to 15 residues. CDR3 loop: CASSQQLLAGNEQFF. The CDR3 DNA sequence: TGTGCCAGCAGCCAACAACTCTTAGCTGGCAATGAGCAGTTCTTC.

The J gene is TRBJ2-5, the V gene TRBV5-6, with D uncertain. CDR1 is SGHDT, CDR2 YYEEEE, per germline. V was shortened by 1 base and J by 9 bases, with 22 bases between the two germline ends. The CDR3 contains 16 residues. The CDR3 DNA follows: TGTGCCAGCAGCTTGAGGCCGGTTGACGTGGGCCCGTCCCAGTACTTC. This codes for CASSLRPVDVGPSQYF.

V gene TRBV5-5 combines with J gene TRBJ1-5; 8 bases are shared with TRBD1. The CDR3 covers 15 residues. Trimming at V came to 6 bases and at J to 2 bases, leaving 7 bases not matched to a gene. Germline CDR1 reads SGHKS; CDR2 reads YYEKEE (reference sequence). The CDR3: CASTSGGQGNQPQHF. CDR3 coding DNA: TGTGCCAGCACCTCGGGGGGACAGGGCAATCAGCCCCAGCATTTT.

This clone was observed a few times. This chain uses TRBV19 with TRBJ2-7, with a weak D call TRBD1 (6 bases). The CDR3 consists of 12 residues. The germline gives CDR1 LNHDA, CDR2 SQIVND (reference sequence). The V end lost 9 bases, the J end lost 2 bases, and 11 bases lay between the germline ends. The CDR3 DNA is TGTGCCAGCCAGGGACAAGCCTACGAGCAGTACTTC. It yields the protein CASQGQAYEQYF.

The CDR3 loop is CASSQMGGRGTDTQYF. The CDR3 DNA sequence: TGTGCCAGCAGCCAAATGGGAGGCAGGGGCACAGATACGCAGTATTTT. The rearrangement uses TRBV9 and TRBJ2-3; the D gene is possibly TRBD2 (6 bases). CDR1 is SGDLS, CDR2 YYNGEE, per germline. The CDR3 has 16 residues. Trimming took off 4 bases at V and 1 base at J, with 16 bases between the two ends.

CDR3 loop: CASSLGSQAFF. The DNA of the CDR3 is TGTGCCAGCAGCTTGGGCAGTCAAGCTTTCTTT. J is TRBJ1-1 and V is TRBV11-2; no clear D gene. Germline V gene data show CDR1 as SGHAT and CDR2 as FQNNGV. The CDR3 sequence is 11 residues long. Trimming took 3 bases from V and 9 from J, leaving 8 bases between them.

The chain is built from TRBV21-1 and TRBJ2-1; TRBD2 is taken as the D call from the table, unchecked against the DNA. TRBV21-1 is noted as a pseudogene. This CDR3 is built from 15 residues. The chain's CDR3 is CASTLGRGPNNEQFF. CDR3 nucleotide sequence: TGTGCCAGCACCCTCGGGCGGGGGCCTAACAATGAGCAGTTCTTC.

The rearrangement uses TRBV6-5 and TRBJ1-1; D not resolved. The CDR3 loop spans 14 amino acids. CDR1 and CDR2 from the germline V gene are MNHEY and SVGAGI. The V and J ends lost 6 bases and 2 bases respectively, with 13 bases between them. CDR3 coding DNA: TGTGCCAGCAGGGAGTCACCTCTTAACACTGAAGCTTTCTTT. This encodes CASRESPLNTEAFF.

CDR3 coding DNA: TGTGCCAGCAGCGCTTACGGACAGGGGGCAACCGGGGAGCTGTTTTTT. This translates into CASSAYGQGATGELFF. This chain links TRBV9 with TRBJ2-2, with 11 bases fitting TRBD1. Germline assignment: CDR1 SGDLS and CDR2 YYNGEE. Losses at the gene ends were 3 bases for V and 5 bases for J; bases not matched to a gene: 6. The CDR3 is made up of 16 amino acids.

The chain combines TRBV10-3 with TRBJ1-5; weak D call: TRBD1 (5 bases). Trimming stripped 2 bases from V and 3 bases from J, with 8 bases between. The V gene's germline CDR1 is ENHRY and CDR2 SYGVKD. CDR3 length equals 14 residues. The CDR3 coding sequence is TGTGCCATCAGTGAGCTAGGGGACAATCAGCCCCAGCATTTT. Its protein product is CAISELGDNQPQHF.

The CDR3 DNA reads as TGTGCCAGCAGCTCTCCCCCCGTAAATCAGCCCCAGCATTTT. Translated: CASSSPPVNQPQHF. The chain uses TRBV5-8 and TRBJ1-5; D gene ambiguous. Per germline, CDR1 SGHTS and CDR2 YDEGEE. V lost 3 bases and J lost 4, with 11 bases in between. This CDR3 is built from 14 residues. Variable domain in full (rest from reference TRBV5-8 and TRBJ1-5): EAGVTQSPTHLIKTRGQQATLRCSPISGHTSVYWYQQALGLGLQFLLWYDEGEERNRGNFPPRFSGRQFPNYSSELNVNALELEDSALYLCASSSPPVNQPQHFGDGTRLSIL.

As for this clone: Sequence at one end of the junction differs from germline and may be a read error. The chain joins TRBV7-7 to TRBJ2-5; 10 positions agree with TRBD2. The CDR3 is 15 amino acids. In germline, CDR1 is SSHAT, CDR2 FNYEAQ (reference sequence). The chain's CDR3 is CASSLSGGAGETQYF. The CDR3 DNA is TGTGCTAGCAGCTTAAGCGGGGGGGCTGGGGAGACCCAGTACTTC.

This chain connects TRBV28 to TRBJ1-2, with D unresolved. Germline CDR1 and CDR2: MDHEN and SYDVKM. Between the trimmed V and J ends, which lost 6 bases and 6 bases, there was a span of 14 bases. The CDR3 loop spans 13 amino acids. The CDR3 sequence: CASSYRSLHGYTF. The CDR3 DNA is TGTGCCAGCAGCTACAGAAGTTTGCATGGCTACACCTTC.

The rearrangement joins TRBV9 to TRBJ2-1, with 8 positions matching TRBD2. CDR1 is SGDLS and CDR2 is YYNGEE in the germline V gene. J was trimmed by 3 bases and V by 3 bases; bases with no gene match: 5. The CDR3 has 15 residues. The CDR3 sequence: CASSGAGDVYNEQFF. The CDR3, as DNA: TGTGCCAGCAGCGGAGCGGGAGATGTCTACAATGAGCAGTTCTTC.

This clone was found once. The gene calls are TRBV7-9 and TRBJ1-2; D possibly corresponds to TRBD1 (5 bases). CDR1 and CDR2 (germline): SEHNR, FQNEAQ (reference sequence). This CDR3 contains 14 residues. Deletions cut 5 bases from V and 8 bases from J, with 18 bases between. The CDR3 loop reads CASSGPGTPIGYTF. The DNA of the CDR3 is TGTGCCAGCAGCGGTCCCGGGACTCCAATCGGCTACACCTTC. Supplemented by reference TRBV7-9 and TRBJ1-2, the full variable domain reads DTGVSQNPRHKITKRGQNVTFRCDPISEHNRLYWYRQTLGQGPEFLTYFQNEAQLEKSRLLSDRFSAERPKGSFSTLEIQRTEQGDSAMYLCASSGPGTPIGYTFGSGTRLTVV.

This sequence joins TRBV28 and TRBJ2-6, with a possible D match to TRBD2 (6 bases). Trimming shortened V by 5 bases and J by 4 bases, and 12 bases separated the two germline ends. CDR1 and CDR2 from the germline V gene are MDHEN and SYDVKM. CDR3 length: 15 residues. The CDR3 protein is CASSTPGVGANVLTF. For the CDR3, the DNA is TGTGCCAGCAGTACGCCGGGGGTAGGGGCCAACGTCCTGACTTTC.

This clone occurred once. The CDR3 spells CASSLTPEYSPLHF. The CDR3 DNA reads TGTGCCAGCAGCTTAACGCCAGAATATTCACCCCTCCACTTT. The chain links TRBV7-3 to TRBJ1-6; D is undetermined. V dropped 0 bases and J dropped 8 bases, with 8 bases sitting between them. Germline V gene data show CDR1 as SGHTA and CDR2 as FQGTGA. This CDR3 has 14 residues.

CDR3: CASSKALPRGPYTYEQYF. The DNA for the CDR3 is TGTGCCAGCAGCAAAGCCCTACCCAGGGGGCCGTATACCTACGAGCAGTACTTC. The chain has TRBV21-1 and TRBJ2-7; TRBD1, the table's D call, lacks a check against the DNA. TRBV21-1 is a recognized pseudogene. This CDR3 contains 18 residues.

The chain joins TRBV11-3 to TRBJ1-2, with 10 bases matching TRBD1. The CDR3 loop spans 15 amino acids. Germline values: CDR1 SGHNT, CDR2 YENEEA. The trim removed 2 bases at V and 6 bases at J, leaving 6 bases unmatched. CDR3 in amino acids: CASSLSTGTGDGYTF. In DNA form, the CDR3 reads TGTGCCAGCAGCTTATCAACCGGGACAGGGGATGGCTACACCTTC.

The chain employs TRBV5-1 and TRBJ2-3; tentatively, D is TRBD2 (6 bases). The CDR3 spans 15 residues. The V gene's germline CDR1 is SGHRS and CDR2 YFSETQ. V was clipped by 1 base and J by 8 bases, with 17 bases between them. The CDR3 DNA sequence: TGCGCCAGCAGCTTGTCCGGGGCCCCGGGAGCTACGCAGTATTTT. This gives the protein CASSLSGAPGATQYF.